The T cell receptor (beta chain) described here comes from a study of T cells in Graves' hyperthyroidism and ophthalmopathy. The CDR3 covers 13 residues. The V end was cut by 5 bases, the J end by 1 base, with 11 bases between. Germline V gives CDR1 DFQATT, CDR2 SNEGSKA (reference sequence). The source material, RNA transcripts, was used to amplify TCR beta CDR3 regions. The HTBI set primed first-round TCR CDR3 RT-PCR. TCRdb independently ran MiXCR on the multiplex PCR reads; one entry per CDR3 protein. The sample lists fewer than 300,000 distinct CDR3 sequences, about 25% occurring once. Ten or more counts support this clonotype.

The sequenced sample was blood. The TCR comes from a man in his forties with Graves' hyperthyroidism that later progressed to Graves' ophthalmopathy. The gene calls are TRBV20-1 and TRBJ2-5; D gene ambiguous. CDR3 nucleotides: TGCAGTGCTCCGGTGGGTTTCCAAGAGACCCAGTACTTC. It is translated as CSAPVGFQETQYF.